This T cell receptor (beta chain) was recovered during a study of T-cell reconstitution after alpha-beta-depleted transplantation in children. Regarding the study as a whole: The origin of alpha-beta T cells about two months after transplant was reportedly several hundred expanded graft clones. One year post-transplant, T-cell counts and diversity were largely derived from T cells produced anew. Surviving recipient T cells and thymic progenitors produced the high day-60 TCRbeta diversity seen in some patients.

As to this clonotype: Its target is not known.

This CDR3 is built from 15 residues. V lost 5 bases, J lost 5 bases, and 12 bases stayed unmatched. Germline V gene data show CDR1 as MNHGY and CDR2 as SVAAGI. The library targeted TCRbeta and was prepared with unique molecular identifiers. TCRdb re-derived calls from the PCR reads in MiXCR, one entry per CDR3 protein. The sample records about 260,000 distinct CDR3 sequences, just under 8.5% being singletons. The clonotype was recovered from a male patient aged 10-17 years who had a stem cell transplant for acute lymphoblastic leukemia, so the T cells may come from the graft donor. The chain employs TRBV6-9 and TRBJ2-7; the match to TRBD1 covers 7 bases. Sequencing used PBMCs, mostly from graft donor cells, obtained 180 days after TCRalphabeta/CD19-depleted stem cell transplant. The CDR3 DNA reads TGTGCCAGCAGTCTTACCCCGGGACAGAGCCACGAGCAGTACTTC. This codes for CASSLTPGQSHEQYF.